Each of the 10 T cell receptor beta chains below was sequenced from the same sample in a study of blood T cell repertoires in COVID-19. TCRdb's table, derived via immunoSEQ multiplex PCR, lists solely in-frame clones and lacks some. The data contain about 78,000 clones, over 80% of them seen just once; the ten biggest clones take up 4.5% to 7%. Sequencing used peripheral blood. The receptors stem from a man aged 60-69 years with active or convalescent COVID-19.

The table lists this clone with a few counts. The V and J genes are TRBV9 and TRBJ1-6; 7 bases are a match to TRBD1. CDR3 size: 19 residues. Germline trimming cut 0 bases from V and 3 bases from J; bases unmatched to any gene: 12. The V gene's germline CDR1 is SGDLS and CDR2 YYNGEE. Written as DNA, the CDR3 is TGTGCCAGCAGCGTAGACCCCCGACAGGGCGGAAACTATAATTCACCCCTCCACTTT. This codes for CASSVDPRQGGNYNSPLHF.

The rearrangement uses TRBV5-6 and TRBJ2-7, with 7 bases identical to TRBD1. Germline assignment: CDR1 SGHDT and CDR2 YYEEEE. The V gene end was trimmed by 4 bases and the J gene end by 3 bases; junction bases not matched to a gene: 7. The CDR3 extends over 14 amino acids. CDR3 sequence reads: CASSPDREFYEQYF. The CDR3 nucleotides read TGTGCCAGCAGCCCCGACAGGGAATTCTACGAGCAGTACTTC.

The chain links TRBV30 to TRBJ1-1, with TRBD1 identical over 8 bases. The CDR3 contains 15 residues. J gave up 5 bases and V 2 bases, and 10 bases lay outside the gene matches. Germline V lookup: CDR1 GTSNPN, CDR2 SVGIG (reference sequence). CDR3 protein: CAWSLHRDRPTEAFF. CDR3 DNA: TGTGCCTGGAGTCTACACCGGGACAGGCCGACTGAAGCTTTCTTT.

The table lists this clone with a few counts. The chain carries TRBV19 and TRBJ2-7; 7 bases align to TRBD1. The CDR3 totals 15 residues. V trimming: 2 bases; J trimming: 0 bases; junction bases outside the gene matches: 4. CDR1 is LNHDA, CDR2 SQIVND, per germline (reference sequence). The CDR3 protein is CASSIRQGDSYEQYF. The CDR3 DNA reads as TGTGCCAGTAGTATAAGACAGGGTGACTCCTACGAGCAGTACTTC.

The chain employs TRBV11-2 and TRBJ2-2; unclear D gene. Deletions cut 5 bases from V and 2 bases from J, with 18 bases between. Germline V gives CDR1 SGHAT, CDR2 FQNNGV. CDR3 length: 17 residues. Written as DNA, the CDR3 is TGTGCCAGCAGCCCCGGTTCCCACTCCCGTAACACCGGGGAGCTGTTTTTT. This translates into CASSPGSHSRNTGELFF.

This sequence joins TRBV19 and TRBJ1-2, with 9 bases that match TRBD1. V was clipped by 5 bases and J by 6 bases; unmatched bases: 10. Per germline, CDR1 LNHDA and CDR2 SQIVND (reference sequence). This CDR3 contains 15 residues. DNA for the CDR3: TGTGCCAGTAGTGAAAATCCGGGACAGGGACATGGCTACACCTTC. Translation gives CASSENPGQGHGYTF.

The J gene is TRBJ1-1, the V gene TRBV18, with D unclear. The V end lost 8 bases, the J end lost 5 bases, and 21 bases lay between the germline ends. Germline CDR1 KGHSH, CDR2 LQKENI. CDR3 size: 15 residues. CDR3: CASKQDASGSTEAFF. The CDR3 DNA sequence: TGTGCCAGCAAGCAGGATGCGTCAGGTTCTACTGAAGCTTTCTTT.

This clone was counted a few times. This chain uses TRBV3-1 (or the pseudogene TRBV3-2) with TRBJ1-1; 9 bases are shared with TRBD1. The J segment lost 5 bases and the V segment lost 4 bases, leaving 11 bases of the junction unmatched. This CDR3 contains 16 residues. The germline V gene has CDR1 LGHDT and CDR2 YNNKEL (reference sequence). This CDR3 is CASSPSLGQGRTEAFF. The CDR3, as DNA: TGTGCCAGCAGCCCATCCCTGGGACAGGGAAGAACTGAAGCTTTCTTT.

A word on this clone: Other DNA sequences of this sample code for an identical CDR3. The CDR3 region has the DNA TGTGCCAGTAGTATCTCGGGACAAAGCAATCAGCCCCAGCATTTT. Translating it yields CASSISGQSNQPQHF. The chain couples TRBV19 to TRBJ1-5; D is possibly TRBD1 (6 bases). The germline V gene encodes CDR1 LNHDA and CDR2 SQIVND (reference sequence). This CDR3 is built from 15 residues. V lost 3 bases to trimming and J lost 1 base, with 10 bases between them.

The chain links TRBV18 to TRBJ2-7, with 12 bases fitting TRBD2. This CDR3 has 15 amino acids. Germline CDR1 reads KGHSH; CDR2 reads LQKENI. Trimming took 4 bases from V and 2 from J; bases not matched to a gene: 3. In nucleotides, the CDR3 is TGTGCCAGCTCACTCCGGACTAGCGGGGCCTACGAGCAGTACTTC. It is translated as CASSLRTSGAYEQYF.